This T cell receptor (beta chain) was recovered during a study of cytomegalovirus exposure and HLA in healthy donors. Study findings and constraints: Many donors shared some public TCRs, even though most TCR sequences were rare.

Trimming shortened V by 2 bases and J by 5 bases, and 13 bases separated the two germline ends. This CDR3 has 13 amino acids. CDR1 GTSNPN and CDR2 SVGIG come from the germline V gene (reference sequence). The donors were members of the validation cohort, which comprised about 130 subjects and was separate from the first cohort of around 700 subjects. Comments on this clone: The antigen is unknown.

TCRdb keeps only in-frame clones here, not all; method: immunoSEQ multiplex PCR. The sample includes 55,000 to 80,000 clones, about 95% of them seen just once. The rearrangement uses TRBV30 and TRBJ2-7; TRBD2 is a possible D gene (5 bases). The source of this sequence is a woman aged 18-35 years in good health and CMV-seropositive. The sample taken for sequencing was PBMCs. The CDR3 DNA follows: TGTGCCTGGAGTCACGGACGGAGGCACGAGCAGTACTTC. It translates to CAWSHGRRHEQYF.